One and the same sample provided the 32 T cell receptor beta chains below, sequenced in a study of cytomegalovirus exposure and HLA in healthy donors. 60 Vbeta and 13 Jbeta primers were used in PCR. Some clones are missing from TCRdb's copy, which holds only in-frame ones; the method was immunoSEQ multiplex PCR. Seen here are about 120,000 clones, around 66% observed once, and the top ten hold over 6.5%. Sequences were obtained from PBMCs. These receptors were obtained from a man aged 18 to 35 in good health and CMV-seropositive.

The CDR3 nucleotides are TGTGCCAGCACCGGGACAGGGTACCGGGAGCTGTTTTTT. Its protein is CASTGTGYRELFF. The V gene is TRBV6-1, the J gene TRBJ2-2; 9 nucleotides match TRBD1. This CDR3 is built from 13 residues. The V and J ends lost 7 bases and 9 bases, in that order; junction bases with no gene match: 6. Germline assignment: CDR1 MNHNS and CDR2 SASEGT.

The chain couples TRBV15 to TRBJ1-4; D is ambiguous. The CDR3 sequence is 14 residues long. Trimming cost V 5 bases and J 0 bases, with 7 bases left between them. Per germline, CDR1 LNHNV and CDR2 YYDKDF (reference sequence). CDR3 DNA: TGTGCCACCAGCGAGTCCGCAACTAATGAAAAACTGTTTTTT. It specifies CATSESATNEKLFF.

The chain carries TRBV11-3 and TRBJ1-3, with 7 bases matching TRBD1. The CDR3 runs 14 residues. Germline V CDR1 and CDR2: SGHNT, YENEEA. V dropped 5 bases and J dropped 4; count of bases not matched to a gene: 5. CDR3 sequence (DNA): TGTGCCAGCAGCACGGGACAGTCGGGAAACACCATATATTTT. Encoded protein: CASSTGQSGNTIYF.

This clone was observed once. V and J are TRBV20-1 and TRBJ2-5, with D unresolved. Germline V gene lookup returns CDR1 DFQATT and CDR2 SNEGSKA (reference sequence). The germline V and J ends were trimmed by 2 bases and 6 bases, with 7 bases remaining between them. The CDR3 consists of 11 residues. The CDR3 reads CSARPPQTQYF. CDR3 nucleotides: TGCAGTGCTAGACCCCCTCAGACCCAGTACTTC.

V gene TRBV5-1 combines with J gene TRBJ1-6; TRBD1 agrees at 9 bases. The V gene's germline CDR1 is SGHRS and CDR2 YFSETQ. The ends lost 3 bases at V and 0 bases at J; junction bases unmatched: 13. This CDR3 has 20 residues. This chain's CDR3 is CASSSSGTGPISSYNSPLHF. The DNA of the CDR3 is TGCGCCAGCAGCTCTTCCGGGACAGGGCCCATCAGCTCCTATAATTCACCCCTCCACTTT. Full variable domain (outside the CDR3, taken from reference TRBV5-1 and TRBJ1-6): KAGVTQTPRYLIKTRGQQVTLSCSPISGHRSVSWYQQTPGQGLQFLFEYFSETQRNKGNFPGRFSGRQFSNSRSEMNVSTLELGDSALYLCASSSSGTGPISSYNSPLHFGNGTRLTVT.

The CDR3 nucleotides are TGTGCCAGCAGCTTTTACTACAGGGGTGGCGAGCAGTACGTC. The encoded protein is CASSFYYRGGEQYV. The chain recombines TRBV5-6 with TRBJ2-7; 7 nucleotides line up with TRBD1. Per germline, CDR1 SGHDT and CDR2 YYEEEE. Trimming cost V 2 bases and J 6 bases; bases outside gene matches: 8. CDR3 length: 14 residues.

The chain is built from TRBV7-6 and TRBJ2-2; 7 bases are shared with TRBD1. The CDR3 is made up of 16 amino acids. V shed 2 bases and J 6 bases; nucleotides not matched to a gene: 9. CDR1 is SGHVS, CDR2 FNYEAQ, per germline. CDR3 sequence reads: CASSLKGARTPGELFF. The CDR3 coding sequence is TGTGCCAGCAGCTTAAAGGGGGCTCGGACTCCCGGGGAGCTGTTTTTT.

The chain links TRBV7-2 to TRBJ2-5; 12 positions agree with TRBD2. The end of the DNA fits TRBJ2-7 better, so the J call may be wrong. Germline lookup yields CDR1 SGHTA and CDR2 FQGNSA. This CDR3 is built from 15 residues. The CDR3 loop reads CASSRTSGVPYEQYF. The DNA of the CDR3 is TGTGCCAGCAGCCGGACTAGCGGGGTTCCCTACGAGCAGTACTTC.

The CDR3 loop is CASAQGGTEEKLFF. CDR3 nucleotides: TGCGCCAGCGCCCAAGGGGGGACAGAAGAAAAACTGTTTTTT. J is TRBJ1-4 and V is TRBV10-1, with TRBD1 matching over 7 bases. In germline, CDR1 is WNHNN, CDR2 SYGVQD (reference sequence). Trimming cost V 8 bases and J 8 bases; bases outside gene matches: 11. The CDR3 has 14 residues.

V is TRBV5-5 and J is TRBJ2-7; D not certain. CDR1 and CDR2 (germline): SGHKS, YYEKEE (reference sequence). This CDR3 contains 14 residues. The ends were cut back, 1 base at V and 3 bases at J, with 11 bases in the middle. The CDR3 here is CASSLMTSSYEQYF. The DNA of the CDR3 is TGTGCCAGCAGCTTGATGACTTCCAGCTACGAGCAGTACTTC.

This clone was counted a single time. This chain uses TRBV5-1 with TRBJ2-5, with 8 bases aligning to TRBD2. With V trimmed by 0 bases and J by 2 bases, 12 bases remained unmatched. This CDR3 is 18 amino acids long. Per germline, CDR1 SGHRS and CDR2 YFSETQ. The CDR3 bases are TGCGCCAGCAGCTTGGTAGTCGGCCACAGCGGGGGTCAAGAGACCCAGTACTTC. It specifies CASSLVVGHSGGQETQYF.

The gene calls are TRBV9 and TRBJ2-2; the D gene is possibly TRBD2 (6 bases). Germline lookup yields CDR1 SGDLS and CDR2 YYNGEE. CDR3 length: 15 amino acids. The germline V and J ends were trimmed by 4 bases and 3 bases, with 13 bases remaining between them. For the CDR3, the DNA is TGTGCCAGCAGCCGCAACTGGAGGGACACCGGGGAGCTGTTTTTT. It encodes CASSRNWRDTGELFF.

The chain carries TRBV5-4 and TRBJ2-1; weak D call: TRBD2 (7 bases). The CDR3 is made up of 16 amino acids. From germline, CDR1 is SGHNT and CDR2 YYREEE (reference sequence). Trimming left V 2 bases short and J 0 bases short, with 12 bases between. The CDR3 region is CASSFGGPGSYNEQFF. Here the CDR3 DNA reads TGTGCCAGCAGCTTCGGGGGGCCGGGCTCCTACAATGAGCAGTTCTTC.

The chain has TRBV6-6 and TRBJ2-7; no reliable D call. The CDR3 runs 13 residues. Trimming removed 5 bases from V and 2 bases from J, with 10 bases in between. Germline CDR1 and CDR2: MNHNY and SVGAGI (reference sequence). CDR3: CASSAVSPYEQYF. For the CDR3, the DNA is TGTGCCAGCAGTGCGGTGAGTCCCTACGAGCAGTACTTC.

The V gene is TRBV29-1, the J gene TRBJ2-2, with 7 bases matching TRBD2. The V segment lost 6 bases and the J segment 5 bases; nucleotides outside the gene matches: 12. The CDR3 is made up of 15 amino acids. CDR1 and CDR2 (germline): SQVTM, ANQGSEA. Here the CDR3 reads CSVEPASGFTGELFF. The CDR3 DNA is TGCAGCGTCGAACCGGCTAGCGGATTTACCGGGGAGCTGTTTTTT.

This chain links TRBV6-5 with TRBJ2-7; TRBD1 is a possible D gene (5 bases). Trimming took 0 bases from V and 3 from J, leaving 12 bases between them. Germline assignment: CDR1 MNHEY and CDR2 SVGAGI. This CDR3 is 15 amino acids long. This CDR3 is CASSYSPGRVYEQYF. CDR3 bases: TGTGCCAGCAGTTACTCTCCGGGCAGGGTCTACGAGCAGTACTTC.

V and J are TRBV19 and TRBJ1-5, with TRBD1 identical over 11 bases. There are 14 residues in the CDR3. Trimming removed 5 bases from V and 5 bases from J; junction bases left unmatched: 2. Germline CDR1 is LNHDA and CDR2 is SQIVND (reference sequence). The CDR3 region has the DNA TGTGCCAGTAGTGGGACAGGGGGGGATCAGCCCCAGCATTTT. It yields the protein CASSGTGGDQPQHF.

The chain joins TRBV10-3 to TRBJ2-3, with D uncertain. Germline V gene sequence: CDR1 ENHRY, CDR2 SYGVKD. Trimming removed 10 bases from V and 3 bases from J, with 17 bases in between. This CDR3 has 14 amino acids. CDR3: CATRPTGTTDTQYF. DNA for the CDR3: TGTGCCACCCGCCCGACTGGAACGACAGATACGCAGTATTTT.

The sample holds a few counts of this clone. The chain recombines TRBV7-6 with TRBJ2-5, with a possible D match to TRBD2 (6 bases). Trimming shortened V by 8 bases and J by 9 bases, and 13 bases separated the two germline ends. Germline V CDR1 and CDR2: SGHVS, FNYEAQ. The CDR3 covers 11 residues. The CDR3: CASGYREAQYF. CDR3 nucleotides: TGTGCCAGCGGATATAGGGAGGCCCAGTACTTC.

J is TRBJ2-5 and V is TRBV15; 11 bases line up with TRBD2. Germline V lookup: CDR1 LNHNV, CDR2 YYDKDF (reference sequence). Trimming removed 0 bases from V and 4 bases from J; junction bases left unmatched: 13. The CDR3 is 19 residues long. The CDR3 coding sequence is TGTGCCACCAGCAGAGATGTTGCCACTAGCGGGGGAAGTGGAGAGACCCAGTACTTC. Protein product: CATSRDVATSGGSGETQYF. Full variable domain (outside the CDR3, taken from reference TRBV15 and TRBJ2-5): DAMVIQNPRYQVTQFGKPVTLSCSQTLNHNVMYWYQQKSSQAPKLLFHYYDKDFNNEADTPDNFQSRRPNTSFCFLDIRSPGLGDTAMYLCATSRDVATSGGSGETQYFGPGTRLLVL.

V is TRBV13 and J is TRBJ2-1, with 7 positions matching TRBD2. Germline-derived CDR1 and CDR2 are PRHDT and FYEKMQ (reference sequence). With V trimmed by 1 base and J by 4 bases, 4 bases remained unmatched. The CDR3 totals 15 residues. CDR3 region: CASSLDQRGYNEQFF. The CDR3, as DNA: TGTGCCAGCAGCTTAGACCAGCGGGGTTACAATGAGCAGTTCTTC.

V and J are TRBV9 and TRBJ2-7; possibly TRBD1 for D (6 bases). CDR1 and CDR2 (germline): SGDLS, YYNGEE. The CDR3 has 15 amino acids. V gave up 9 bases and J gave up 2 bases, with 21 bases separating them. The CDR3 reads CATRDRGNQTYEQYV. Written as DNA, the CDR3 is TGTGCCACACGGGATAGGGGGAACCAAACCTACGAGCAGTACGTC.

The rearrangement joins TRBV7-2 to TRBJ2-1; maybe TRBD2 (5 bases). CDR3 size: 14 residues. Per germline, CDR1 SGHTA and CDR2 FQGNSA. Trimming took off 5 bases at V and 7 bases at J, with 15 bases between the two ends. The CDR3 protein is CASSPGLGLNEQFF. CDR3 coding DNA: TGTGCCAGCAGCCCCGGACTGGGCTTAAATGAGCAGTTCTTC. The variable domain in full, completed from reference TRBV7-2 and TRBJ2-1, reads GAGVSQSPSNKVTEKGKDVELRCDPISGHTALYWYRQSLGQGLEFLIYFQGNSAPDKSGLPSDRFSAERTGGSVSTLTIQRTQQEDSAVYLCASSPGLGLNEQFFGPGTRLTVL.

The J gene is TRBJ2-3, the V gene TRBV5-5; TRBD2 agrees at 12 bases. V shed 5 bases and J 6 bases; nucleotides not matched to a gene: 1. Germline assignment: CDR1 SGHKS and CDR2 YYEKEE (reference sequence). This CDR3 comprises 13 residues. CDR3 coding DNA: TGTGCCAGCAGGGGGACTAGCGGGGATACGCAGTATTTT. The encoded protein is CASRGTSGDTQYF.

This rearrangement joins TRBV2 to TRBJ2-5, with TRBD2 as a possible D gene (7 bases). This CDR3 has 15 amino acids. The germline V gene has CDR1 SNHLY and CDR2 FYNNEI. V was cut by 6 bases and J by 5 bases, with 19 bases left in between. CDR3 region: CASSSSPGGWETQYF. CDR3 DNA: TGTGCCAGCAGCAGCTCCCCGGGGGGCTGGGAGACCCAGTACTTC.

CDR3 sequence: CASTLPGGGGLNEQFF. CDR3 sequence (DNA): TGTGCCAGCACCCTACCCGGGGGGGGCGGACTAAATGAGCAGTTCTTC. The chain recombines TRBV5-6 with TRBJ2-1; 8 bases are shared with TRBD2. V trimming: 6 bases; J trimming: 7 bases; junction bases outside the gene matches: 15. Germline-derived CDR1 and CDR2 are SGHDT and YYEEEE. The CDR3 runs to 16 residues.

CDR3 sequence reads: CASSPDSPGSSPLHF. For the CDR3, the DNA is TGTGCCAGCAGTCCCGATTCACCTGGCTCTTCACCCCTCCACTTT. The genes are TRBV28 and TRBJ1-6, with D unresolved. Per germline, CDR1 MDHEN and CDR2 SYDVKM. V lost 5 bases and J 9 bases, leaving 17 bases between the germline ends. There are 15 residues in the CDR3.

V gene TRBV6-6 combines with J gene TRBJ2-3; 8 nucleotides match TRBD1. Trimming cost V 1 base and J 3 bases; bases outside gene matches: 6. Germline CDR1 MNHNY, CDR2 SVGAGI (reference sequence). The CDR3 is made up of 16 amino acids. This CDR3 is CASSYFRGLMTDTQYF. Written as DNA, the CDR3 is TGTGCCAGCAGTTACTTCAGGGGGCTCATGACAGATACGCAGTATTTT.

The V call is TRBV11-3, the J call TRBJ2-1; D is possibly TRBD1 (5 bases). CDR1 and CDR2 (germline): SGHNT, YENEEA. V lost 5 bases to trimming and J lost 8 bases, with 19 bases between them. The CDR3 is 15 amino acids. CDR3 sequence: CASSPEIDRRDEQFF. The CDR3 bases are TGTGCCAGCAGCCCGGAGATAGACAGACGGGATGAGCAGTTCTTC.

The CDR3 loop reads CASSPEWGLEQYF. The CDR3 DNA reads TGTGCCAGCAGCCCTGAGTGGGGCCTCGAGCAGTACTTC. V gene TRBV7-9 combines with J gene TRBJ2-7; D is perhaps TRBD1 (5 bases). CDR1 and CDR2 (germline): SEHNR, FQNEAQ (reference sequence). The CDR3 extends over 13 amino acids. Deletions cut 5 bases from V and 6 bases from J, with 14 bases between.

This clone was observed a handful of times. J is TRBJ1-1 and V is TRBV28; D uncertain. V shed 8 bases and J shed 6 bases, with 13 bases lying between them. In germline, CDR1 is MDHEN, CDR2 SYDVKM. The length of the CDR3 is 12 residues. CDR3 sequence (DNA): TGTGCCAGCGATTCGCTGGACTCTGAAGCTTTCTTT. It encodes CASDSLDSEAFF.

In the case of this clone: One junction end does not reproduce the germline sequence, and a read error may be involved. The CDR3 region is CASSEAGNYGYPF. The CDR3 DNA follows: TGTGCCAGCAGTGAGGCAGGGAACTATGGCTACCCCTTC. The V gene is TRBV6-1, the J gene TRBJ1-2, with a weak D call TRBD1 (5 bases). The CDR3 consists of 13 residues. In germline, CDR1 is MNHNS, CDR2 SASEGT.